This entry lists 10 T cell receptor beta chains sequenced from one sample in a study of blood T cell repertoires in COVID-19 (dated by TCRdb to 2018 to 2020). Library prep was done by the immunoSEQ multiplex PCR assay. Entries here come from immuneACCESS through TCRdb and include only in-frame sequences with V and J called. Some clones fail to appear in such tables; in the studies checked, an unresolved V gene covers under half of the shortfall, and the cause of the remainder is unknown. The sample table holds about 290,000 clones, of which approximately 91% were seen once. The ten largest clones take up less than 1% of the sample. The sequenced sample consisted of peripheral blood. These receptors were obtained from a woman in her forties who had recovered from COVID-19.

This CDR3 reads CASTRTGPNSGNTIYF. The CDR3 nucleotides read TGCGCCAGCACTCGGACAGGGCCCAACTCTGGAAACACCATATATTTT. The chain carries TRBV5-1 and TRBJ1-3; 8 positions agree with TRBD1. V gave up 6 bases and J gave up 0 bases; unmatched junction bases: 8. Germline V gene sequence: CDR1 SGHRS, CDR2 YFSETQ. This CDR3 has 16 amino acids.

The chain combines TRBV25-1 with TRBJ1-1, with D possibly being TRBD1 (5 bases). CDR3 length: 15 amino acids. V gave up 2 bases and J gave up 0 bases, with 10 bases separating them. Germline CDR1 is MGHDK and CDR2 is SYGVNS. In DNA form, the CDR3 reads TGTGCCAGCAGTGAAGCCCAGGGATTGAACACTGAAGCTTTCTTT. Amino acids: CASSEAQGLNTEAFF.

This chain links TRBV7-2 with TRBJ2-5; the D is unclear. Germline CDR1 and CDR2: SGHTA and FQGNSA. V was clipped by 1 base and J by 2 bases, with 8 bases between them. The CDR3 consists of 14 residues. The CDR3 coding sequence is TGTGCCAGCAGCTTAGAACTGTTGCAAGAGACCCAGTACTTC. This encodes CASSLELLQETQYF.

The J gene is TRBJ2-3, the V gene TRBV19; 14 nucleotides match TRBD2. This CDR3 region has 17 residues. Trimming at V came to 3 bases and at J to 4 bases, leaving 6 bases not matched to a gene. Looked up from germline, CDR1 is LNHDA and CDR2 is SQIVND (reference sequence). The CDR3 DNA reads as TGTGCCAGTAGTATGGGGACTAGCGGGGGTATATCAGATACGCAGTATTTT. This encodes CASSMGTSGGISDTQYF.

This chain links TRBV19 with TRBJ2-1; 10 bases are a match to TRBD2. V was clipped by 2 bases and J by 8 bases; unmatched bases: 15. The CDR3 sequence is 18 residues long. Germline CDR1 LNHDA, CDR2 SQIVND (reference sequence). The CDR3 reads CASSISGASGRRGDEQFF. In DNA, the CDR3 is TGTGCCAGTAGTATAAGCGGTGCTAGCGGGAGAAGGGGCGATGAGCAGTTCTTC.

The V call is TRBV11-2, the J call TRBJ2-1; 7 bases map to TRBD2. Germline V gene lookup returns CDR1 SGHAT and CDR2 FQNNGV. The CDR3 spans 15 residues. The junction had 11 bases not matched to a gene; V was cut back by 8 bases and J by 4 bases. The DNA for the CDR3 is TGTGCCAGCCGCCCGGGCGGGAGCCCTTACAATGAGCAGTTCTTC. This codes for CASRPGGSPYNEQFF. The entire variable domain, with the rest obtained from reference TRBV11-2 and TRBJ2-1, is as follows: EAGVAQSPRYKIIEKRQSVAFWCNPISGHATLYWYQQILGQGPKLLIQFQNNGVVDDSQLPKDRFSAERLKGVDSTLKIQPAKLEDSAVYLCASRPGGSPYNEQFFGPGTRLTVL.

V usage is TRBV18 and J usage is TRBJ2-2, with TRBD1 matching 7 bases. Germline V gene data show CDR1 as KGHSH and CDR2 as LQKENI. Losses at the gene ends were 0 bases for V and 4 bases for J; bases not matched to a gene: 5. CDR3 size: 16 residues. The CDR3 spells CASSPPGAGGTGELFF. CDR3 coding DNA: TGTGCCAGCTCACCACCGGGGGCAGGGGGCACCGGGGAGCTGTTTTTT.

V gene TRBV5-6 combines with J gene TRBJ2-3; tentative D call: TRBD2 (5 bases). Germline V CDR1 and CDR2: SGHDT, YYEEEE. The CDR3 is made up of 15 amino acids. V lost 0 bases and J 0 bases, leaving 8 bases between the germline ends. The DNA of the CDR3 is TGTGCCAGCAGCTTGGGTCCTAGCAGCACAGATACGCAGTATTTT. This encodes CASSLGPSSTDTQYF.

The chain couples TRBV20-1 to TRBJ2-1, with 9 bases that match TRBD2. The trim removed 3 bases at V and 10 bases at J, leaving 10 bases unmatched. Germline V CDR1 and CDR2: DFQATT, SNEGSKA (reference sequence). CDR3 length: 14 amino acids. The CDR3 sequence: CSASLVAGAGEQFF. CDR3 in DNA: TGCAGTGCTAGTCTGGTAGCGGGAGCAGGCGAGCAGTTCTTC.

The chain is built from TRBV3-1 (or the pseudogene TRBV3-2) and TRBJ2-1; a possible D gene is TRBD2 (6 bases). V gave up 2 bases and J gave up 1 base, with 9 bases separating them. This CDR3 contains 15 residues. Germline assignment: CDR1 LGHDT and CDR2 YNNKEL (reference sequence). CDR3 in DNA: TGTGCCAGCAGCCAATTCGCGGGATCCTACAATGAGCAGTTCTTC. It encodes CASSQFAGSYNEQFF.